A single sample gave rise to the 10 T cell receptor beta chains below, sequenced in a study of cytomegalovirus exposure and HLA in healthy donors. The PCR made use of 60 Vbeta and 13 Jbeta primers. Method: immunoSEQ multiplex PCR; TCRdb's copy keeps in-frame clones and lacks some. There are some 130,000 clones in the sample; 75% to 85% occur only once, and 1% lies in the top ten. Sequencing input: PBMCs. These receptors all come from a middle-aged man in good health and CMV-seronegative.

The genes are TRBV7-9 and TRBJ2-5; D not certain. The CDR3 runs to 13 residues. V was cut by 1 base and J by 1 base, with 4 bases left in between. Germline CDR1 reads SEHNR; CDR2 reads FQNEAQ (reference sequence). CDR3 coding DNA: TGTGCCAGCAGCTTAGTTCTCCAAGAGACCCAGTACTTC. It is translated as CASSLVLQETQYF.

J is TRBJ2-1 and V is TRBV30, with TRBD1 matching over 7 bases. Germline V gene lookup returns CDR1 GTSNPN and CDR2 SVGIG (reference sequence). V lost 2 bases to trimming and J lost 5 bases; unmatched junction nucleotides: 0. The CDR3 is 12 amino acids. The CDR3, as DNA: TGTGCCTGGAGTACAGGGGACAATGAGCAGTTCTTC. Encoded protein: CAWSTGDNEQFF.

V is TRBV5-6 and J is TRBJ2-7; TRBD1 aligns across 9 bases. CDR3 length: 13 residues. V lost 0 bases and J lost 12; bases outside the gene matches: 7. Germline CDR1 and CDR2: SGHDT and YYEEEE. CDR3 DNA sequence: TGTGCCAGCAGCTTGGAGGGACAGGGAGCCCCGTACTTC. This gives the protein CASSLEGQGAPYF.

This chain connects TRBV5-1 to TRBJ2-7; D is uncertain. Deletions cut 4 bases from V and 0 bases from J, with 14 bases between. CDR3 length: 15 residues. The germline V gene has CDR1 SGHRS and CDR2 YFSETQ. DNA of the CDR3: TGCGCCAGCAGCGTACAGCTAACGACCTCCTACGAGCAGTACTTC. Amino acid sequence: CASSVQLTTSYEQYF.

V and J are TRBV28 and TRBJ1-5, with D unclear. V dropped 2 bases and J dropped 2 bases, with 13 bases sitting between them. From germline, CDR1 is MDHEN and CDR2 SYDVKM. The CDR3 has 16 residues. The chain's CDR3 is CASSLRYGVGNQPQHF. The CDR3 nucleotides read TGTGCCAGCAGTTTAAGGTACGGGGTTGGCAATCAGCCCCAGCATTTT.

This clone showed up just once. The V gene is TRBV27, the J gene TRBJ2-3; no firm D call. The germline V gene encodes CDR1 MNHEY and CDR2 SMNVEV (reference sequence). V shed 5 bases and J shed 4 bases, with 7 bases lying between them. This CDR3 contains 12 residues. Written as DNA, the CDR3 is TGTGCCAGCAGTCCCCTCTCAGATACGCAGTATTTT. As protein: CASSPLSDTQYF.

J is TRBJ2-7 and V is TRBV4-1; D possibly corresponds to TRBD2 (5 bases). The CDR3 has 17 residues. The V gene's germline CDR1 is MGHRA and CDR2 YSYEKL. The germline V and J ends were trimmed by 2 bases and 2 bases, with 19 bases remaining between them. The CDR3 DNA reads TGCGCCAGCAGCCAAACCCCAAGTACGGGAATCACCTACGAGCAGTACTTC. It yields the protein CASSQTPSTGITYEQYF.

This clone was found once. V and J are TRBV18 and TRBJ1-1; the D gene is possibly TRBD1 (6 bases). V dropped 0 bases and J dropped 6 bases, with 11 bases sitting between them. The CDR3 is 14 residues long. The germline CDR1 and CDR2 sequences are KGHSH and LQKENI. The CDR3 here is CASSPPNRVPEAFF. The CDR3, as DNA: TGTGCCAGCTCACCACCGAACAGGGTCCCTGAAGCTTTCTTT.

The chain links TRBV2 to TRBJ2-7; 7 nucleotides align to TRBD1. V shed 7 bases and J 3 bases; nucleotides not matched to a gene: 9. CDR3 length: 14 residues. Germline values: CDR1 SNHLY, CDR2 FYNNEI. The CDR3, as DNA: TGTGCCAGCAATTTAGGGGGCATAGGCTACGAGCAGTACTTC. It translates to CASNLGGIGYEQYF.

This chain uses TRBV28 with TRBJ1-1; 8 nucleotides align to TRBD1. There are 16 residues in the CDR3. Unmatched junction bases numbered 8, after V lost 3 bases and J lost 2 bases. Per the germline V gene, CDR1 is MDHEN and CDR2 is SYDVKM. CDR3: CASSLAPDRVNTEAFF. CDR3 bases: TGTGCCAGCAGTTTGGCCCCGGACAGGGTAAACACTGAAGCTTTCTTT.